The source of this T cell receptor beta chain is a study of T cell changes during pregnancy in multiple sclerosis. Produced via immunoSEQ multiplex PCR; TCRdb's table is partial and in-frame only. The sample lists over 100,000 clones; more than 85% were seen once. Germline CDR1 is SQVTM and CDR2 is ANQGSEA. CDR3 length equals 13 residues. The V gene lost 3 bases and the J gene lost 5 bases, with 13 bases spanning the gap. This chain connects TRBV29-1 to TRBJ2-5; D is perhaps TRBD1 (6 bases). This sequence originates from a female donor with multiple sclerosis, enrolled in a pregnancy study. The sample was peripheral blood, taken in the third trimester of pregnancy. DNA of the CDR3: TGCAGCGTTGATCTACAGGGTGCGGAGACCCAGTACTTC. It yields the protein CSVDLQGAETQYF.